This passage covers 24 T cell receptor beta chains from one sample sequenced in a study of shared clonotypes between healthy human individuals. CD45RO-negative CD8 cells positively selected for CCR7 made up the naive population, which excluded terminally differentiated effector memory CD45RA+ cells. Measured with immunoSEQ multiplex PCR; TCRdb has only the in-frame clones, and not every one. The repertoire includes roughly 2,000,000 clones, roughly 95% of them detected once, and 1% to 1.5% sits in the top ten. The sequenced sample consisted of naive CD8+ T cells sorted from blood. Source of these receptors: a man in his late teens or twenties in good health.

This clone was seen only once. This chain uses TRBV14 with TRBJ2-7, with D possibly being TRBD2 (6 bases). The CDR3 has 13 amino acids. In germline, CDR1 is SGHDN, CDR2 FVKESK. V was clipped by 4 bases and J by 6 bases, with 13 bases between them. CDR3 loop: CASSLGGLLEQYF. The DNA of the CDR3 is TGTGCCAGCAGCCTCGGGGGACTCCTCGAGCAGTACTTC.

V is TRBV5-1 and J is TRBJ2-5, with 8 bases that match TRBD1. Per germline, CDR1 SGHRS and CDR2 YFSETQ. The CDR3 covers 12 residues. V was pared by 6 bases and J by 4 bases, with 2 bases of the junction left unmatched. The DNA for the CDR3 is TGCGCCAGCAAAGACAGGGGAGAGACCCAGTACTTC. Its protein is CASKDRGETQYF.

The gene calls are TRBV6-5 and TRBJ1-5, with TRBD1 as a possible D gene (6 bases). Germline V gives CDR1 MNHEY, CDR2 SVGAGI. The CDR3 runs to 14 residues. With 10 bases removed from V and 4 bases from J, the gap between germline ends came to 17 bases. Here the CDR3 DNA reads TGTGCCACCAAACAGGGACACTCGAATCAGCCCCAGCATTTT. Its protein is CATKQGHSNQPQHF.

The chain is built from TRBV18 and TRBJ1-4; D is unclear. Germline CDR1 is KGHSH and CDR2 is LQKENI. This CDR3 is built from 15 residues. With 2 bases removed from V and 7 bases from J, the gap between germline ends came to 14 bases. This chain's CDR3 is CASSPASGDTEKLFF. In DNA, the CDR3 is TGTGCCAGCTCACCAGCGAGTGGGGATACTGAAAAACTGTTTTTT.

This chain connects TRBV4-3 to TRBJ2-3; perhaps TRBD2 as D (6 bases). This CDR3 has 15 amino acids. Germline-derived CDR1 and CDR2 are LGHNA and YSLEER. V was cut by 0 bases and J by 4 bases, with 11 bases left in between. The CDR3 DNA follows: TGCGCCAGCAGCCAAGATCACGCGGGGCCAGATACGCAGTATTTT. Protein: CASSQDHAGPDTQYF.

The chain joins TRBV7-9 to TRBJ2-7, with 7 bases identical to TRBD1. The CDR3 runs 17 residues. The germline V gene encodes CDR1 SEHNR and CDR2 FQNEAQ (reference sequence). V trimming: 3 bases; J trimming: 3 bases; junction bases outside the gene matches: 14. CDR3 residues: CASSFNAETGIDYEQYF. The CDR3 nucleotides are TGTGCCAGCAGCTTTAATGCCGAGACAGGGATTGACTACGAGCAGTACTTC.

Turning to this clone: The same CDR3 is also encoded by other DNA sequences in this sample. The V gene is TRBV5-4, the J gene TRBJ2-2; D not resolved. The CDR3 spans 13 residues. In germline, CDR1 is SGHNT, CDR2 YYREEE (reference sequence). Trimming cost V 4 bases and J 5 bases, with 9 bases left between them. As DNA, the CDR3 is TGTGCCAGCAGCCTCCTGGGTACCGGGGAGCTGTTTTTT. It translates to CASSLLGTGELFF.

The V and J genes are TRBV5-1 and TRBJ2-1, with D unclear. Trimming removed 9 bases from V and 8 bases from J, with 18 bases in between. Germline CDR1 reads SGHRS; CDR2 reads YFSETQ. The CDR3 extends over 13 amino acids. The CDR3 sequence: CATMTENGDEQFF. The CDR3 nucleotides read TGCGCCACCATGACTGAAAACGGCGATGAGCAGTTCTTC.

The DNA for the CDR3 is TGTGCCAGCAGTTTGACAGTGACGACCTACGAGCAGTACTTC. This translates into CASSLTVTTYEQYF. The J gene is TRBJ2-7, the V gene TRBV6-1; weak D call: TRBD1 (5 bases). V was cut by 5 bases and J by 2 bases, with 13 bases left in between. CDR3 length: 14 residues. Germline lookup yields CDR1 MNHNS and CDR2 SASEGT.

This chain joins TRBV4-1 and TRBJ1-1; the D gene is possibly TRBD1 (6 bases). Per germline, CDR1 MGHRA and CDR2 YSYEKL. V was pared by 1 base and J by 3 bases, with 12 bases between. The CDR3 totals 15 residues. The DNA of the CDR3 is TGCGCCAGCAGCCAAGCCCACAGGGCTGACACTGAAGCTTTCTTT. Translating gives CASSQAHRADTEAFF.

A few counts support this clone. The chain joins TRBV25-1 to TRBJ1-2; TRBD1 is a possible D gene (5 bases). Germline V gene lookup returns CDR1 MGHDK and CDR2 SYGVNS. This CDR3 comprises 12 residues. V dropped 4 bases and J dropped 5 bases, with 8 bases sitting between them. The CDR3 DNA sequence: TGTGCCAGCAGTGGTCAGGGATATGGCTACACCTTC. Encoded protein: CASSGQGYGYTF.

The rearrangement uses TRBV4-1 and TRBJ2-6, with unresolved D. The germline gives CDR1 MGHRA, CDR2 YSYEKL. The CDR3 is 15 amino acids. V was shortened by 2 bases and J by 3 bases, with 8 bases between the two germline ends. CDR3 sequence (DNA): TGCGCCAGCAGCCAAACGGGTGTTGGGGCCAACGTCCTGACTTTC. Translated: CASSQTGVGANVLTF.

J is TRBJ2-7 and V is TRBV11-2; unclear D gene. V shed 5 bases and J shed 5 bases, with 10 bases lying between them. There are 12 residues in the CDR3. The germline CDR1 and CDR2 sequences are SGHAT and FQNNGV. The CDR3 nucleotides read TGTGCCAGCAGCAACGACCCAGACGAGCAGTACTTC. It is translated as CASSNDPDEQYF.

V gene TRBV7-2 combines with J gene TRBJ2-7, with 9 bases matching TRBD2. This CDR3 is 17 amino acids long. After removal of 4 bases from V and 0 bases from J, the junction contained 10 bases not matched to a gene. Germline CDR1 reads SGHTA; CDR2 reads FQGNSA. CDR3 bases: TGTGCCAGCAGCTCCTGGGCTGATAGCGGGAGCTCCTACGAGCAGTACTTC. Protein product: CASSSWADSGSSYEQYF.

The chain joins TRBV5-8 to TRBJ2-7, with 7 bases aligning to TRBD1. The CDR3 runs 14 residues. Germline CDR1 is SGHTS and CDR2 is YDEGEE. V dropped 4 bases and J dropped 0; count of bases not matched to a gene: 4. As DNA, the CDR3 is TGTGCCAGCAGCGCCTGGGACAGCTCCTACGAGCAGTACTTC. This codes for CASSAWDSSYEQYF.

The J gene is TRBJ2-1, the V gene TRBV7-8, with 14 nucleotides matching TRBD2. Losses at the gene ends were 5 bases for V and 8 bases for J; bases not matched to a gene: 8. Germline assignment: CDR1 SGHVS and CDR2 FQNEAQ. The length of the CDR3 is 16 residues. The CDR3 reads CASSPGLAGGVHEQFF. CDR3 nucleotides: TGTGCCAGCAGCCCCGGACTAGCGGGAGGTGTCCATGAGCAGTTCTTC.

J is TRBJ1-2 and V is TRBV4-3; 8 bases agree with TRBD1. Trimming cost V 0 bases and J 0 bases; bases outside gene matches: 6. CDR1 is LGHNA, CDR2 YSLEER, per germline. This CDR3 has 17 residues. The CDR3: CASSQEPGGLANYGYTF. CDR3 bases: TGCGCCAGCAGCCAAGAGCCAGGGGGCCTAGCTAACTATGGCTACACCTTC.

V and J are TRBV23-1 and TRBJ1-3, with a possible D match to TRBD1 (5 bases). TRBV23-1 is flagged as an ORF with uncertain function. V lost 9 bases and J 0 bases, leaving 15 bases between the germline ends. The CDR3 contains 15 residues. This CDR3 is CARGREPDSGNTIYF. The DNA for the CDR3 is TGCGCCAGGGGCAGGGAGCCAGACTCTGGAAACACCATATATTTT.

CDR3 bases: TGTGCCAGCAGTTTGACAGGGGGGGCCAACGTCCTGACTTTC. It translates to CASSLTGGANVLTF. The chain couples TRBV28 to TRBJ2-6; TRBD1 matches at 7 bases. Looked up from germline, CDR1 is MDHEN and CDR2 is SYDVKM. The V gene end was trimmed by 3 bases and the J gene end by 4 bases; junction bases not matched to a gene: 0. This CDR3 contains 14 residues.

This clone has just one count. This chain joins TRBV7-6 and TRBJ2-5; no reliable D call. The CDR3 runs 15 residues. The V gene's germline CDR1 is SGHVS and CDR2 FNYEAQ. Between the trimmed V and J ends, which lost 6 bases and 1 base, there was a span of 15 bases. The CDR3 is CASSAGWAIQETQYF. The CDR3 DNA is TGTGCCAGCAGTGCCGGATGGGCGATCCAAGAGACCCAGTACTTC.

The chain uses TRBV11-2 and TRBJ1-2; D might be TRBD1 (5 bases). V lost 3 bases to trimming and J lost 5 bases, with 13 bases between them. This CDR3 comprises 14 residues. The germline CDR1 and CDR2 sequences are SGHAT and FQNNGV. The CDR3, as DNA: TGTGCCAGCAGCTTCGGATCGGAGGGGTATGGCTACACCTTC. Translating it yields CASSFGSEGYGYTF.

V gene TRBV2 combines with J gene TRBJ1-4; D uncertain. The CDR3 consists of 14 residues. Germline-derived CDR1 and CDR2 are SNHLY and FYNNEI. Trimming took off 4 bases at V and 5 bases at J, with 11 bases between the two ends. CDR3 nucleotide sequence: TGTGCCAGCAGTGGAGAGGCCGACAATGAAAAACTGTTTTTT. Translating gives CASSGEADNEKLFF.

The chain couples TRBV13 to TRBJ1-1, with TRBD1 as a possible D gene (6 bases). V gave up 5 bases and J gave up 0 bases, with 10 bases separating them. Per the germline V gene, CDR1 is PRHDT and CDR2 is FYEKMQ (reference sequence). The CDR3 runs 14 residues. Here the CDR3 DNA reads TGTGCCAGCAGCACAGGACAGATGAACACTGAAGCTTTCTTT. Protein product: CASSTGQMNTEAFF. Full variable domain (outside the CDR3, taken from reference TRBV13 and TRBJ1-1): AAGVIQSPRHLIKEKRETATLKCYPIPRHDTVYWYQQGPGQDPQFLISFYEKMQSDKGSIPDRFSAQQFSDYHSELNMSSLELGDSALYFCASSTGQMNTEAFFGQGTRLTVV.

This sequence joins TRBV28 and TRBJ2-1, with TRBD1 matching over 10 bases. After removal of 0 bases from V and 0 bases from J, the junction contained 17 bases not matched to a gene. Germline V lookup: CDR1 MDHEN, CDR2 SYDVKM. The CDR3 contains 22 residues. The DNA of the CDR3 is TGTGCCAGCAGTTTATGGCCTCTAACCCGACAGGGGGCCTATTTCTCCTACAATGAGCAGTTCTTC. Translation gives CASSLWPLTRQGAYFSYNEQFF.